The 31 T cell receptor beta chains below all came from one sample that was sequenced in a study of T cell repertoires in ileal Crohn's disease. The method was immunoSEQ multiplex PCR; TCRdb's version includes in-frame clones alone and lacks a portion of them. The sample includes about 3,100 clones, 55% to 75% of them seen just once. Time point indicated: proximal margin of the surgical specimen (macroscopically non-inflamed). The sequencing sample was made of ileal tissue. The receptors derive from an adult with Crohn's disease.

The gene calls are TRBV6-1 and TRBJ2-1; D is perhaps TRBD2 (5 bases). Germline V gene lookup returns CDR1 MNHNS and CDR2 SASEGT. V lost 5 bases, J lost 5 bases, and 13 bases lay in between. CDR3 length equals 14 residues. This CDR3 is CASSIEGWDNEQFF. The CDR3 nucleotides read TGTGCCAGCAGTATAGAGGGTTGGGACAATGAGCAGTTCTTC.

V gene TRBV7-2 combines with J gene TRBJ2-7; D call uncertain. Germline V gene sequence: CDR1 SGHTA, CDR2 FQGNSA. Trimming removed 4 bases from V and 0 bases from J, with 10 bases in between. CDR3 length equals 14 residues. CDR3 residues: CASSSSLSSYEQYV. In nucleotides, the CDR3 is TGTGCCAGCAGCTCCTCTTTGAGCTCCTACGAGCAGTACGTC.

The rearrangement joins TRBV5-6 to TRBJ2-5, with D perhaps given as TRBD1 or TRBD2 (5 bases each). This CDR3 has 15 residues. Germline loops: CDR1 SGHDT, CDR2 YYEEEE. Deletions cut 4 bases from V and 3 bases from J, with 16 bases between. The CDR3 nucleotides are TGTGCCAGCAGCCCTGGGACCTTGAATGAAGAGACCCAGTACTTC. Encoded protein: CASSPGTLNEETQYF. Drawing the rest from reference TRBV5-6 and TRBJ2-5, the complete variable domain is DAGVTQSPTHLIKTRGQQVTLRCSPKSGHDTVSWYQQALGQGPQFIFQYYEEEERQRGNFPDRFSGHQFPNYSSELNVNALLLGDSALYLCASSPGTLNEETQYFGPGTRLLVL.

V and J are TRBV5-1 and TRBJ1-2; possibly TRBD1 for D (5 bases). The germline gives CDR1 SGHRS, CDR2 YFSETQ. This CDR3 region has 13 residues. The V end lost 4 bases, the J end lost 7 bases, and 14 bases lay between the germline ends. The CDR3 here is CASSPDSNSGYTF. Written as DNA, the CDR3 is TGCGCCAGCAGCCCTGACAGTAATAGTGGCTACACCTTC.

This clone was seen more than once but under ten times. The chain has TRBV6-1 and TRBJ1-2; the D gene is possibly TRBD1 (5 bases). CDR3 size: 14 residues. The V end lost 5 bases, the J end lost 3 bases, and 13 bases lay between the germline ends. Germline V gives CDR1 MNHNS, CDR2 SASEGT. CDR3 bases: TGTGCCAGCAGTACCGGCAGGGATGACTATGGCTACACCTTC. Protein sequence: CASSTGRDDYGYTF.

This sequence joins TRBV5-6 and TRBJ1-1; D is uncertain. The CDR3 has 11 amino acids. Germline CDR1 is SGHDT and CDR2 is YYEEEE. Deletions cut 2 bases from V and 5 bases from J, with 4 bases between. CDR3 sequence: CASSFGTEAFF. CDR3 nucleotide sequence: TGTGCCAGCAGCTTCGGAACTGAAGCTTTCTTT.

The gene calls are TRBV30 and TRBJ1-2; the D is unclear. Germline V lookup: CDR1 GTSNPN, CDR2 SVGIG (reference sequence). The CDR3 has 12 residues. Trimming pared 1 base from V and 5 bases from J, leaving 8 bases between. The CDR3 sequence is CAWSGLSYGYTF. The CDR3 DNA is TGTGCCTGGAGTGGACTTTCGTATGGCTACACCTTC.

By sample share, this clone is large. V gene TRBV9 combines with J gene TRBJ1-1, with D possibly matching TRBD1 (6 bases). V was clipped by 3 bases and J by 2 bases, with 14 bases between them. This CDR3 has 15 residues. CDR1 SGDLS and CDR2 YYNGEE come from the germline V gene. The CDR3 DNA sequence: TGTGCCAGCAGCGCCCAGGGGTATTTCAACACTGAAGCTTTCTTT. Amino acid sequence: CASSAQGYFNTEAFF. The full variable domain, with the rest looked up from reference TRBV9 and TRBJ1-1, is DSGVTQTPKHLITATGQRVTLRCSPRSGDLSVYWYQQSLDQGLQFLIQYYNGEERAKGNILERFSAQQFPDLHSELNLSSLELGDSALYFCASSAQGYFNTEAFFGQGTRLTVV.

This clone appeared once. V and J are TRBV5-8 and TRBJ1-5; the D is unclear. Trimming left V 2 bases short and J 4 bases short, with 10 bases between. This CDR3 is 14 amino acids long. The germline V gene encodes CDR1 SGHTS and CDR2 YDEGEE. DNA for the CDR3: TGTGCCAGCAGCTTTACCAGGCCGAATCAGCCCCAGCATTTT. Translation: CASSFTRPNQPQHF.

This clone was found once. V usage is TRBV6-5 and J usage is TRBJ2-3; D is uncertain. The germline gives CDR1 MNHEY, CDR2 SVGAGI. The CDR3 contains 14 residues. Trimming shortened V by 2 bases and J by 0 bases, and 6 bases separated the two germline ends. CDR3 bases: TGTGCCAGCAGTTACCGGTCTAGCACAGATACGCAGTATTTT. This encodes CASSYRSSTDTQYF.

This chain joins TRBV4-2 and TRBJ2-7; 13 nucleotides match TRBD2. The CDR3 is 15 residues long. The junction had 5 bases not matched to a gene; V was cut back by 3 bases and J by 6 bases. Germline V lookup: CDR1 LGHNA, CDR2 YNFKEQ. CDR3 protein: CASSQAGTSGTEQYF. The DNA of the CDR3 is TGTGCCAGCAGCCAGGCCGGGACTAGCGGGACCGAGCAGTACTTC.

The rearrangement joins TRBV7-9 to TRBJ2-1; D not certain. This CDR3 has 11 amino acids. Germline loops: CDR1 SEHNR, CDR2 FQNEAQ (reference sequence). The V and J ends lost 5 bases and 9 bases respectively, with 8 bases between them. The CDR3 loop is CASSPSIEQFF. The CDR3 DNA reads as TGTGCCAGCAGCCCCTCCATTGAGCAGTTCTTC.

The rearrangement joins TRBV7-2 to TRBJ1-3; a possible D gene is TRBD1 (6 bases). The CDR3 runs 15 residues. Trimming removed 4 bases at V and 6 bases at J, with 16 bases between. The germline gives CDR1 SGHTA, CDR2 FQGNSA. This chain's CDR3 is CASSWGGGKENTIYF. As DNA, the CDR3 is TGTGCCAGCAGCTGGGGGGGCGGAAAGGAAAACACCATATATTTT.

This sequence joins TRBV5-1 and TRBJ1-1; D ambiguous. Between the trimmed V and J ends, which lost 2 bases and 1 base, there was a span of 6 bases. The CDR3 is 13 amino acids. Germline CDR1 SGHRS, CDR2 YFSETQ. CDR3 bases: TGCGCCAGCAGCTTACATGGGAACACTGAAGCTTTCTTT. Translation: CASSLHGNTEAFF.

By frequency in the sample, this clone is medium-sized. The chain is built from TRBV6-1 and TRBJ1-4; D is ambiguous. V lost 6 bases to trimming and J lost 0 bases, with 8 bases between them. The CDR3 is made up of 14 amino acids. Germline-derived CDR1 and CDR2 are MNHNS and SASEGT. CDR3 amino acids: CASRKQSTNEKLFF. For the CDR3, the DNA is TGTGCCAGCAGAAAACAGTCAACTAATGAAAAACTGTTTTTT.

The CDR3 DNA reads TGTGCCAGCGGCCTCAGGGGGAATCAGCCCCAGCATTTT. This sequence encodes CASGLRGNQPQHF. The chain links TRBV7-2 to TRBJ1-5, with 7 nucleotides matching TRBD1. The CDR3 consists of 13 residues. Per germline, CDR1 SGHTA and CDR2 FQGNSA. V was pared by 8 bases and J by 4 bases, with 5 bases of the junction left unmatched.

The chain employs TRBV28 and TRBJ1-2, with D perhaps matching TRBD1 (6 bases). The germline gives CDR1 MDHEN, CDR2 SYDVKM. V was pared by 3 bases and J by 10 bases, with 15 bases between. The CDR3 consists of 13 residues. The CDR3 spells CASSLGGPRDYTF. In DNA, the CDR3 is TGTGCCAGCAGTTTGGGGGGCCCTCGGGACTACACCTTC.

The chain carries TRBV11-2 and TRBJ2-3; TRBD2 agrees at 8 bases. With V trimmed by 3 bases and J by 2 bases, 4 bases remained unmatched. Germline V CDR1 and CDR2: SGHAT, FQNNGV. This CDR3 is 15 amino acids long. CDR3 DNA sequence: TGTGCCAGCAGCTTGGGCGGGAGGACCACAGATACGCAGTATTTT. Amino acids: CASSLGGRTTDTQYF.

DNA for the CDR3: TGTGCCAGCAGCTTAGCCACCCGACAGGGTATTTATGAGCAGTTCTTC. It codes for CASSLATRQGIYEQFF. The gene calls are TRBV7-9 and TRBJ2-1, with 7 bases aligning to TRBD1. This CDR3 has 16 residues. J lost 8 bases, V lost 0 bases, and 10 bases had no gene match. Germline CDR1 is SEHNR and CDR2 is FQNEAQ (reference sequence).

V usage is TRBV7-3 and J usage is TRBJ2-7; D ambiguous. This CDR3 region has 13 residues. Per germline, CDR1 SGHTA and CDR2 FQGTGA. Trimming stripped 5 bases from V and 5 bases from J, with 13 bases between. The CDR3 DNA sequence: TGTGCCAGCAGCCGATTTGAAGGCCACGAGCAGTACGTC. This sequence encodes CASSRFEGHEQYV.

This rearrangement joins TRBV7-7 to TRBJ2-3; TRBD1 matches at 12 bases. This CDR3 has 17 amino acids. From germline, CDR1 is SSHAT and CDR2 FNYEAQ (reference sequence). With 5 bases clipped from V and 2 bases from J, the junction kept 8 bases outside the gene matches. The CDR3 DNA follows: TGTGCCAGCAGCCTAGGGACAGGGGGCTCCGACACAGATACGCAGTATTTT. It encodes CASSLGTGGSDTDTQYF.

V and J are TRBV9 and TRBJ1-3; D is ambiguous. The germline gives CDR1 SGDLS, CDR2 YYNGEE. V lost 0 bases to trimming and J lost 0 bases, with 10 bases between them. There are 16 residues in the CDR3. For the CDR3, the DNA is TGTGCCAGCAGCGTAGAGCAACAGAACTCTGGAAACACCATATATTTT. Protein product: CASSVEQQNSGNTIYF.

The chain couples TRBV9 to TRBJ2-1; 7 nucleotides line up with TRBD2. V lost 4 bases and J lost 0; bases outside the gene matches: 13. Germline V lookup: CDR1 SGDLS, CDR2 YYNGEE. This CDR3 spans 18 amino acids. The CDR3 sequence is CASSRSVQRDSSYNEQFF. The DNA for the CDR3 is TGTGCCAGCAGCAGGTCCGTCCAGCGGGACTCCTCCTACAATGAGCAGTTCTTC.

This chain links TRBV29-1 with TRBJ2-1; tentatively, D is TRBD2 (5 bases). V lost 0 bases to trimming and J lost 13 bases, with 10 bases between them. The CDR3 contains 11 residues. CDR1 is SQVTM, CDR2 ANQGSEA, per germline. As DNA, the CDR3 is TGCAGCGTTGAAGATACAACGGGACAGTTCTTC. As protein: CSVEDTTGQFF.

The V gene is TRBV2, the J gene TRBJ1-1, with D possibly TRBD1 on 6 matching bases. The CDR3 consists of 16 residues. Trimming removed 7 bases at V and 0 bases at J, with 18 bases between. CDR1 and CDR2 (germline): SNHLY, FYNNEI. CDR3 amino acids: CASMRDGAGVNTEAFF. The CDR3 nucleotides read TGTGCCAGCATGAGGGACGGGGCAGGGGTGAACACTGAAGCTTTCTTT.

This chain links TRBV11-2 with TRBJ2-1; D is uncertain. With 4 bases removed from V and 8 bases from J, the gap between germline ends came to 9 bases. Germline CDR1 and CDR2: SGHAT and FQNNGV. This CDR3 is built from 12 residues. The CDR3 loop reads CASSSRPHEQFF. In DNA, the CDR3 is TGTGCCAGCAGCTCCAGGCCCCATGAGCAGTTCTTC.

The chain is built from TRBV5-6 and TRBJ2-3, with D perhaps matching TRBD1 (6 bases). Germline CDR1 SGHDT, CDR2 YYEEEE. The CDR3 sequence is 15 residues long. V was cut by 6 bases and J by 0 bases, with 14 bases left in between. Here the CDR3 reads CASTVRTVSTDTQYF. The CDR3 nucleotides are TGTGCCAGCACCGTTAGGACAGTTAGCACAGATACGCAGTATTTT.

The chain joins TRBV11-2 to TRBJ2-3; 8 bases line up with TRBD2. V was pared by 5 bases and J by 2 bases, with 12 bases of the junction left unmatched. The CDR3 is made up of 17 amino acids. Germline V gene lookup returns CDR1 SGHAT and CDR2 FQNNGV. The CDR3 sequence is CASSPVGSGVNTDTQYF. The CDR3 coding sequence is TGTGCCAGCAGCCCCGTGGGTAGCGGGGTTAACACAGATACGCAGTATTTT.

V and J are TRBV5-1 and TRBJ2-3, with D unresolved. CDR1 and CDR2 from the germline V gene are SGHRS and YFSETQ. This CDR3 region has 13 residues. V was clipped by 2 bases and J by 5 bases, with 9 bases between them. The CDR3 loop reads CASSLGILDTQYF. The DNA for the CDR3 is TGCGCCAGCAGCTTAGGGATCTTAGATACGCAGTATTTT.

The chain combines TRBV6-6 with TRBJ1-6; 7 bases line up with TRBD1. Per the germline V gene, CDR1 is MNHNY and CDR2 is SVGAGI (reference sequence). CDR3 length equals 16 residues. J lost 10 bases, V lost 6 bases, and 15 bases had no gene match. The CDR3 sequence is CASRPGDSSRGSPLHF. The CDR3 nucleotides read TGTGCCAGCAGACCCGGGGACAGCTCGCGAGGCTCACCCCTCCACTTT.

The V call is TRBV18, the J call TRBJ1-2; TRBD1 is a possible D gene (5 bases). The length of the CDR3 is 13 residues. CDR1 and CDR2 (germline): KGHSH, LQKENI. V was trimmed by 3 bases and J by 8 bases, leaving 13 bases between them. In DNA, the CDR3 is TGTGCCAGCTCACCTAGTGACAGCCGGGGCTACACCTTC. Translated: CASSPSDSRGYTF.